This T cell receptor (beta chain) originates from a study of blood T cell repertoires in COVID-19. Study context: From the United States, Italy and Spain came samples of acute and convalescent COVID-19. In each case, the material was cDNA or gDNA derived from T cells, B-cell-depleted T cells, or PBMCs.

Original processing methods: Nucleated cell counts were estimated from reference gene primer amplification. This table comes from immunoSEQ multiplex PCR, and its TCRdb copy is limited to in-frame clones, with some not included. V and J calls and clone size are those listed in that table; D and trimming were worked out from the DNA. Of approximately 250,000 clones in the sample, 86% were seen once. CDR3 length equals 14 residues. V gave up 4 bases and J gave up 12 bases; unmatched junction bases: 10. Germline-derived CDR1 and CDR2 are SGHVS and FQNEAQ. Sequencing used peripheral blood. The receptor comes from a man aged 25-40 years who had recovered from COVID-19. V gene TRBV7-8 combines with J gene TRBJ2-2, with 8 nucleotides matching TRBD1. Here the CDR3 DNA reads TGTGCCAGCAGCTATACTCAGGGGGCGCTTAAGCTGTTTTTT. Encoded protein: CASSYTQGALKLFF.